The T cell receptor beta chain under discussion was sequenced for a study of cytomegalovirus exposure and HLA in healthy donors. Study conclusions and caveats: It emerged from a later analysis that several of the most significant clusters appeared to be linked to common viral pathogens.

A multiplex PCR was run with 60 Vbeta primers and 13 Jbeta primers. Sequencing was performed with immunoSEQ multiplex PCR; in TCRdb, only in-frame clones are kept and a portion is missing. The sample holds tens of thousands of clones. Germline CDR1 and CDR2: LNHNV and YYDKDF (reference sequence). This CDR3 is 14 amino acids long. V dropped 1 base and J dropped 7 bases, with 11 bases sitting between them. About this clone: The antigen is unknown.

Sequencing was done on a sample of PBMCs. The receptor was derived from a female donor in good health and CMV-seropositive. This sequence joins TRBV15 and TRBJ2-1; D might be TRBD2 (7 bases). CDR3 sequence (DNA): TGTGCCACCAGCAGAGCCGGGGGGCGTAATGAGCAGTTCTTC. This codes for CATSRAGGRNEQFF.